A single sample gave rise to the 32 T cell receptor beta chains below, sequenced in a study of blood T cell repertoires in COVID-19. Method: immunoSEQ multiplex PCR; TCRdb's copy keeps in-frame clones and lacks some. Altogether 90,000 to 130,000 clones are present, approximately 83% being singletons, with the ten largest covering roughly 4.1%. Sequencing input: peripheral blood. These receptors were obtained from a woman between 65 and 79 years old with acute or convalescent COVID-19.

The rearrangement links TRBV30 to TRBJ2-5; 10 nucleotides align to TRBD1. After removal of 3 bases from V and 2 bases from J, the junction contained 6 bases not matched to a gene. The CDR3 loop spans 15 amino acids. The germline gives CDR1 GTSNPN, CDR2 SVGIG (reference sequence). CDR3 region: CAWRRGTGVQETQYF. The CDR3 DNA sequence: TGTGCCTGGAGGAGGGGGACAGGGGTACAAGAGACCCAGTACTTC.

The chain carries TRBV4-1 and TRBJ1-6, with D possibly matching TRBD1 (6 bases). In germline, CDR1 is MGHRA, CDR2 YSYEKL. The CDR3 totals 15 residues. Trimming took off 5 bases at V and 10 bases at J, with 18 bases between the two ends. The CDR3 DNA follows: TGCGCCAGCAGCGTAGTCTGGGGGCAGGGATCACCCCTCCACTTT. Translating it yields CASSVVWGQGSPLHF.

This chain joins TRBV7-6 and TRBJ2-1; 11 nucleotides align to TRBD1. J was trimmed by 3 bases and V by 5 bases; bases with no gene match: 21. This CDR3 has 21 residues. Germline V gene sequence: CDR1 SGHVS, CDR2 FNYEAQ. The CDR3 DNA reads as TGTGCCAGCAGCCCAGGACAGGGGGCTGTACAGGGGGGAGACCTCTACAATGAGCAGTTCTTC. Translating it yields CASSPGQGAVQGGDLYNEQFF.

The J gene is TRBJ2-1, the V gene TRBV4-2; TRBD1 aligns across 10 bases. CDR1 is LGHNA, CDR2 YNFKEQ, per germline. V shed 3 bases, J shed 7 bases, and the junction held 3 bases outside the gene matches. CDR3 length equals 14 residues. The CDR3 sequence: CASSHQDRGNEQFF. In nucleotides, the CDR3 is TGTGCCAGCAGCCATCAGGACAGGGGGAATGAGCAGTTCTTC.

V gene TRBV11-3 combines with J gene TRBJ1-3, with TRBD1 matching 7 bases. The length of the CDR3 is 13 residues. Germline V gives CDR1 SGHNT, CDR2 YENEEA. V was pared by 5 bases and J by 2 bases, with 0 bases of the junction left unmatched. The CDR3 DNA reads TGTGCCAGCAGCGACAGGGCTGGAAACACCATATATTTT. Translated: CASSDRAGNTIYF. The complete variable domain, with remaining parts taken from reference TRBV11-3 and TRBJ1-3, reads EAGVVQSPRYKIIEKKQPVAFWCNPISGHNTLYWYLQNLGQGPELLIRYENEEAVDDSQLPKDRFSAERLKGVDSTLKIQPAELGDSAVYLCASSDRAGNTIYFGEGSWLTVV.

This clone has only a few counts. The rearrangement links TRBV19 to TRBJ1-1; D remains unclear. Germline V CDR1 and CDR2: LNHDA, SQIVND (reference sequence). V was clipped by 0 bases and J by 0 bases, with 11 bases between them. The length of the CDR3 is 16 residues. CDR3 loop: CASSIDADTLNTEAFF. The CDR3 region has the DNA TGTGCCAGTAGTATAGATGCAGACACCTTGAACACTGAAGCTTTCTTT.

This chain joins TRBV4-2 and TRBJ1-2, with 7 bases identical to TRBD1. The V gene's germline CDR1 is LGHNA and CDR2 YNFKEQ. With 5 bases clipped from V and 2 bases from J, the junction kept 5 bases outside the gene matches. This CDR3 has 14 residues. The CDR3 sequence is CASSSGTVNYGYTF. The CDR3 DNA sequence: TGTGCCAGCAGCTCCGGGACAGTGAACTATGGCTACACCTTC.

CDR3 region: CASNPRDKGSGGYTF. Written as DNA, the CDR3 is TGTGCCAGCAACCCCCGGGACAAAGGGAGTGGTGGCTACACCTTC. V usage is TRBV2 and J usage is TRBJ1-2; weak D call: TRBD1 (6 bases). CDR3 length: 15 residues. Germline CDR1 SNHLY, CDR2 FYNNEI. V was pared by 7 bases and J by 7 bases, with 22 bases between.

V gene TRBV28 combines with J gene TRBJ2-3; 7 positions agree with TRBD1. Germline CDR1 reads MDHEN; CDR2 reads SYDVKM. Losses at the gene ends were 7 bases for V and 1 base for J; bases not matched to a gene: 5. CDR3 length equals 14 residues. In DNA, the CDR3 is TGTGCCAGCATGGTTAGGGGGCGCACAGATACGCAGTATTTT. Encoded protein: CASMVRGRTDTQYF. Looking up the rest from reference TRBV28 and TRBJ2-3 gives the full variable domain: DVKVTQSSRYLVKRTGEKVFLECVQDMDHENMFWYRQDPGLGLRLIYFSYDVKMKEKGDIPEGYSVSREKKERFSLILESASTNQTSMYLCASMVRGRTDTQYFGPGTRLTVL.

In regard to this clone: Relative to the germline gene, one junction end is altered; a read error may explain this. This chain connects TRBV18 to TRBJ2-6; D possibly corresponds to TRBD2 (5 bases). The CDR3 loop spans 17 amino acids. Germline-derived CDR1 and CDR2 are KGHSH and LQKENI. CDR3 bases: TGTGCCAGCCCACCCGGCGGGCTGAGCTCTGGGGCCAACGTCCTGACTTTC. This sequence encodes CASPPGGLSSGANVLTF.

The chain combines TRBV28 with TRBJ2-5; TRBD2 agrees at 10 bases. Losses at the gene ends were 2 bases for V and 2 bases for J; bases not matched to a gene: 2. The germline CDR1 and CDR2 sequences are MDHEN and SYDVKM. CDR3 size: 15 residues. CDR3 DNA sequence: TGTGCCAGCAGTTTACTAGCGGGAGCGCAAGAGACCCAGTACTTC. Translated: CASSLLAGAQETQYF.

The chain has TRBV6-5 and TRBJ2-5; weak D call: TRBD1 (5 bases). Germline CDR1 reads MNHEY; CDR2 reads SVGAGI. Deletions cut 2 bases from V and 9 bases from J, with 16 bases between. The CDR3 is made up of 14 amino acids. The CDR3 coding sequence is TGTGCCAGCAGTTACAGGCAGGGTCGTGGGGCCCAGTACTTC. This translates into CASSYRQGRGAQYF.

The V and J genes are TRBV5-4 and TRBJ1-3; 10 bases map to TRBD1. Germline V gene data show CDR1 as SGHNT and CDR2 as YYREEE (reference sequence). V dropped 1 base and J dropped 0; count of bases not matched to a gene: 7. CDR3 length: 18 amino acids. The CDR3 is CASSLLGQGMGSGNTIYF. The DNA for the CDR3 is TGTGCCAGCAGCTTGCTGGGACAGGGGATGGGCTCTGGAAACACCATATATTTT.

The chain recombines TRBV5-4 with TRBJ2-5, with D possibly TRBD2 on 5 matching bases. The V end lost 4 bases, the J end lost 4 bases, and 14 bases lay between the germline ends. CDR1 is SGHNT and CDR2 is YYREEE in the germline V gene (reference sequence). The CDR3 spans 14 residues. Here the CDR3 reads CASSRGAVLETQYF. CDR3 bases: TGTGCCAGCAGCCGCGGAGCGGTCTTAGAGACCCAGTACTTC.

J is TRBJ1-2 and V is TRBV6-5; D possibly corresponds to TRBD1 (6 bases). The CDR3 is 13 residues long. With 5 bases removed from V and 5 bases from J, the gap between germline ends came to 12 bases. In germline, CDR1 is MNHEY, CDR2 SVGAGI. The CDR3 DNA reads TGTGCCAGCAGTCCTACAGGGATTTATGGCTACACCTTC. Amino acids: CASSPTGIYGYTF.

The CDR3 bases are TGTGCCAGCAGTTCTCGTCGGACAAACTATGGCTACACCTTC. This gives the protein CASSSRRTNYGYTF. The chain has TRBV27 and TRBJ1-2, with D possibly matching TRBD1 (5 bases). V gave up 4 bases and J gave up 2 bases, with 11 bases separating them. The germline V gene encodes CDR1 MNHEY and CDR2 SMNVEV (reference sequence). This CDR3 has 14 residues.

CDR3 protein: CASSQDPGRGLRNSPLHF. CDR3 nucleotides: TGTGCCAGCAGCCAAGACCCCGGGAGGGGGCTGAGGAATTCACCCCTCCACTTT. This chain connects TRBV3-1 (or the pseudogene TRBV3-2) to TRBJ1-6; 7 bases are shared with TRBD1. CDR3 length: 18 amino acids. Germline CDR1 reads LGHDT; CDR2 reads YNNKEL (reference sequence). With 0 bases clipped from V and 7 bases from J, the junction kept 12 bases outside the gene matches.

This rearrangement joins TRBV5-6 to TRBJ1-2; 7 bases match TRBD1. The ends lost 2 bases at V and 9 bases at J; junction bases unmatched: 4. Germline V gene data show CDR1 as SGHDT and CDR2 as YYEEEE. This CDR3 comprises 12 residues. The CDR3 protein is CASSLDRASYTF. The CDR3, as DNA: TGTGCCAGCAGCTTAGACAGGGCTAGCTACACCTTC.

This chain links TRBV4-2 with TRBJ2-2; weak D call: TRBD2 (6 bases). Per germline, CDR1 LGHNA and CDR2 YNFKEQ. With 3 bases removed from V and 1 base from J, the gap between germline ends came to 15 bases. The CDR3 has 17 residues. CDR3 region: CASSHPKERVNTGELFF. CDR3 DNA sequence: TGTGCCAGCAGCCACCCTAAGGAGCGGGTGAACACCGGGGAGCTGTTTTTT.

This clone was observed a handful of times. V gene TRBV6-5 combines with J gene TRBJ1-3; D is uncertain. Trimming left V 7 bases short and J 4 bases short, with 11 bases between. The CDR3 is 13 residues long. The germline V gene has CDR1 MNHEY and CDR2 SVGAGI. The CDR3 sequence is CASTQGGGNTIYF. Written as DNA, the CDR3 is TGTGCCAGCACCCAAGGCGGGGGAAACACCATATATTTT.

J is TRBJ1-6 and V is TRBV2; 9 bases align to TRBD1. This CDR3 has 16 residues. CDR1 is SNHLY, CDR2 FYNNEI, per germline. V dropped 6 bases and J dropped 9; count of bases not matched to a gene: 12. The CDR3 spells CASSLRAGQGLSPLHF. The CDR3 DNA reads as TGTGCCAGCAGCCTGAGGGCGGGACAGGGCCTTTCACCCCTCCACTTT.

The V call is TRBV28, the J call TRBJ1-6; 9 positions agree with TRBD1. V trimming: 1 base; J trimming: 14 bases; junction bases outside the gene matches: 12. CDR3 size: 16 residues. Germline CDR1 reads MDHEN; CDR2 reads SYDVKM. CDR3 region: CASSLSHGTGSLSLHF. Here the CDR3 DNA reads TGTGCCAGCAGTTTATCTCACGGGACAGGGAGCTTGTCCCTCCACTTT.

The chain employs TRBV9 and TRBJ1-1; 8 nucleotides agree with TRBD1. CDR3 length equals 13 residues. Germline V CDR1 and CDR2: SGDLS, YYNGEE. V lost 2 bases and J lost 4; bases outside the gene matches: 1. The DNA of the CDR3 is TGTGCCAGCAGCGTCACAGGGGGCACTGAAGCTTTCTTT. Its protein product is CASSVTGGTEAFF.

This clone was seen only once. The rearrangement joins TRBV19 to TRBJ2-5; 10 bases agree with TRBD2. Trimming took 5 bases from V and 2 from J; bases not matched to a gene: 5. Germline loops: CDR1 LNHDA, CDR2 SQIVND (reference sequence). This CDR3 contains 15 residues. In DNA form, the CDR3 reads TGTGCCAGTAGTCCCCGGACTAGCGGACAAGAGACCCAGTACTTC. Translation: CASSPRTSGQETQYF. Full variable domain (outside the CDR3, taken from reference TRBV19 and TRBJ2-5): DGGITQSPKYLFRKEGQNVTLSCEQNLNHDAMYWYRQDPGQGLRLIYYSQIVNDFQKGDIAEGYSVSREKKESFPLTVTSAQKNPTAFYLCASSPRTSGQETQYFGPGTRLLVL.

The V gene is TRBV29-1, the J gene TRBJ1-4; TRBD1 matches 10 bases. The CDR3 is 14 amino acids. The germline CDR1 and CDR2 sequences are SQVTM and ANQGSEA. The CDR3 DNA reads TGCAGTACCAGGACAGGGGGGACTAATGAAAAACTGTTTTTT. The encoded protein is CSTRTGGTNEKLFF.

The chain joins TRBV28 to TRBJ2-5; 7 bases align to TRBD2. The V segment lost 6 bases and the J segment 0 bases; nucleotides outside the gene matches: 7. From germline, CDR1 is MDHEN and CDR2 SYDVKM. This CDR3 contains 15 residues. CDR3 amino acids: CASRLAGWYQETQYF. CDR3 nucleotides: TGTGCCAGCAGGTTAGCGGGTTGGTACCAAGAGACCCAGTACTTC. Full variable domain (rest looked up from reference TRBV28 and TRBJ2-5): DVKVTQSSRYLVKRTGEKVFLECVQDMDHENMFWYRQDPGLGLRLIYFSYDVKMKEKGDIPEGYSVSREKKERFSLILESASTNQTSMYLCASRLAGWYQETQYFGPGTRLLVL.

V gene TRBV7-9 combines with J gene TRBJ1-4; D is possibly TRBD1 (6 bases). Per germline, CDR1 SEHNR and CDR2 FQNEAQ (reference sequence). The V gene lost 3 bases and the J gene lost 5 bases, with 10 bases spanning the gap. CDR3 length: 14 residues. DNA for the CDR3: TGTGCCAGCAGCTTTTCGACAGGCAATGAAAAACTGTTTTTT. As protein: CASSFSTGNEKLFF.

The chain uses TRBV2 and TRBJ1-2, with 7 bases aligning to TRBD1. After removal of 6 bases from V and 4 bases from J, the junction contained 8 bases not matched to a gene. The CDR3 extends over 14 amino acids. Per germline, CDR1 SNHLY and CDR2 FYNNEI. CDR3 DNA: TGTGCCAGCAGAGGGGGAGACAGGGCCTATGGCTACACCTTC. Amino acids: CASRGGDRAYGYTF. The entire variable domain, with the rest obtained from reference TRBV2 and TRBJ1-2, is as follows: EPEVTQTPSHQVTQMGQEVILRCVPISNHLYFYWYRQILGQKVEFLVSFYNNEISEKSEIFDDQFSVERPDGSNFTLKIRSTKLEDSAMYFCASRGGDRAYGYTFGSGTRLTVV.

The chain combines TRBV27 with TRBJ1-2, with 8 nucleotides matching TRBD1. V lost 0 bases and J lost 5; bases outside the gene matches: 14. Germline CDR1 is MNHEY and CDR2 is SMNVEV (reference sequence). CDR3 length: 18 residues. CDR3 sequence reads: CASSLSPGQGMEAYGYTF. The DNA for the CDR3 is TGTGCCAGCAGTTTATCTCCTGGACAGGGAATGGAGGCGTATGGCTACACCTTC.

The V gene is TRBV4-3, the J gene TRBJ1-6, with 7 bases identical to TRBD1. The CDR3 has 14 amino acids. Germline V gives CDR1 LGHNA, CDR2 YSLEER. J lost 9 bases, V lost 2 bases, and 4 bases had no gene match. The CDR3 DNA reads TGCGCCAGCAGCCAAAGCCCAGGGGGTTCACCCCTCCACTTT. Its translation is CASSQSPGGSPLHF.

The rearrangement joins TRBV7-2 to TRBJ2-6; D might be TRBD2 (7 bases). Germline V gene lookup returns CDR1 SGHTA and CDR2 FQGNSA. V lost 4 bases and J lost 0, with 16 bases in between. CDR3 size: 18 residues. CDR3 loop: CASSSTRGGNSGANVLTF. CDR3 bases: TGTGCCAGCAGCTCCACCCGCGGGGGCAACTCTGGGGCCAACGTCCTGACTTTC.

J is TRBJ2-1 and V is TRBV6-5; D ambiguous. The germline V gene has CDR1 MNHEY and CDR2 SVGAGI. CDR3 length equals 13 residues. Trimming shortened V by 0 bases and J by 6 bases, and 6 bases separated the two germline ends. This chain's CDR3 is CASSYSRGNEQFF. The CDR3 region has the DNA TGTGCCAGCAGTTACTCGAGAGGCAATGAGCAGTTCTTC.